The 15 T cell receptor beta chains listed next were all sequenced from one sample in a study of blood T cells in healthy people across ages. Alongside a J-beta primer mix, a sample-barcoded 5' primer served in a second PCR lasting roughly 6 to 11 cycles. TCRdb analysed the 5' RACE reads with MiXCR anew, one entry per CDR3 protein. The sample yields 1.5 million to 2 million distinct CDR3 sequences, approximately 30% seen once. Sequencing used blood. These receptors all stem from a woman aged 25 to 39 in good health.

This rearrangement joins TRBV7-2 to TRBJ2-3; possibly TRBD1 for D (6 bases). Germline V gene data show CDR1 as SGHTA and CDR2 as FQGNSA. The length of the CDR3 is 17 residues. Between the trimmed V and J ends, which lost 4 bases and 8 bases, there was a span of 25 bases. The CDR3 bases are TGTGCCAGCAGCTGGGGGCTGAGTGGCGCCTCTGGGGCTACGCAGTATTTT. This sequence encodes CASSWGLSGASGATQYF.

The gene calls are TRBV15 and TRBJ1-1; D unresolved. Germline V gene sequence: CDR1 LNHNV, CDR2 YYDKDF (reference sequence). The CDR3 loop spans 13 amino acids. V lost 5 bases and J 0 bases, leaving 7 bases between the germline ends. DNA of the CDR3: TGTGCCACCAGCTACGGCCTGAACACTGAAGCTTTCTTT. It yields the protein CATSYGLNTEAFF.

V usage is TRBV7-2 and J usage is TRBJ1-2; D is possibly TRBD1 (6 bases). The CDR3 has 15 residues. Trimming removed 5 bases at V and 4 bases at J, with 17 bases between. Per germline, CDR1 SGHTA and CDR2 FQGNSA. The CDR3 is CASSGRGGAVYGYTF. DNA of the CDR3: TGTGCCAGCAGCGGGCGTGGGGGGGCGGTCTATGGCTACACCTTC.

In this sample, this clonotype turned up many times. The V call is TRBV5-1, the J call TRBJ2-3; TRBD2 matches at 15 bases. V shed 3 bases, J shed 4 bases, and the junction held 0 bases outside the gene matches. CDR3 length: 15 amino acids. Germline loops: CDR1 SGHRS, CDR2 YFSETQ. The CDR3 DNA sequence: TGCGCCAGCAGCTGGACTAGCGGGGGGGCAGATACGCAGTATTTT. As protein: CASSWTSGGADTQYF. The full variable domain, completed using reference TRBV5-1 and TRBJ2-3, is KAGVTQTPRYLIKTRGQQVTLSCSPISGHRSVSWYQQTPGQGLQFLFEYFSETQRNKGNFPGRFSGRQFSNSRSEMNVSTLELGDSALYLCASSWTSGGADTQYFGPGTRLTVL.

This clonotype was counted only a few times. This chain's CDR3 is CASSELGGGETQYF. The CDR3 DNA sequence: TGTGCCAGCAGTGAATTAGGCGGGGGGGAGACCCAGTACTTC. The chain is built from TRBV25-1 and TRBJ2-5; 8 bases map to TRBD2. Trimming took 1 base from V and 5 from J; bases not matched to a gene: 3. CDR3 length: 14 amino acids. Per the germline V gene, CDR1 is MGHDK and CDR2 is SYGVNS.

This clonotype has only a few counts. The chain links TRBV5-5 to TRBJ2-5; D perhaps matches TRBD2 (6 bases). CDR3 length equals 16 residues. Germline V CDR1 and CDR2: SGHKS, YYEKEE (reference sequence). The V and J ends lost 4 bases and 4 bases respectively, with 20 bases between them. The CDR3: CASSPGETVRGETQYF. The CDR3 DNA reads TGTGCCAGCAGCCCGGGGGAAACCGTTCGAGGAGAGACCCAGTACTTC.

This clonotype has a handful of counts. The J gene is TRBJ2-1, the V gene TRBV19; D may be TRBD2 (6 bases). Germline V gives CDR1 LNHDA, CDR2 SQIVND (reference sequence). Trimming took off 11 bases at V and 3 bases at J, with 14 bases between the two ends. There are 13 residues in the CDR3. The CDR3 DNA reads as TGTGCCTCCCACGGGGACTTCTACAATGAGCAGTTCTTC. Translation gives CASHGDFYNEQFF. Together with reference TRBV19 and TRBJ2-1, the CDR3 gives the full variable domain: DGGITQSPKYLFRKEGQNVTLSCEQNLNHDAMYWYRQDPGQGLRLIYYSQIVNDFQKGDIAEGYSVSREKKESFPLTVTSAQKNPTAFYLCASHGDFYNEQFFGPGTRLTVL.

This clonotype was observed at least ten times. V and J are TRBV11-2 and TRBJ2-5; D not resolved. CDR3 length equals 12 residues. From germline, CDR1 is SGHAT and CDR2 FQNNGV. Trimming pared 2 bases from V and 5 bases from J, leaving 6 bases between. This CDR3 reads CASSLTDETQYF. CDR3 DNA sequence: TGTGCCAGCAGCTTAACTGACGAGACCCAGTACTTC.

Many counts were recorded for this clonotype. The chain combines TRBV7-2 with TRBJ2-7; D is perhaps TRBD1 (6 bases). The CDR3 consists of 13 residues. Trimming left V 5 bases short and J 2 bases short, with 10 bases between. Germline CDR1 reads SGHTA; CDR2 reads FQGNSA. The CDR3 sequence is CASSGRTAYEQYF. DNA of the CDR3: TGTGCCAGCAGCGGCCGGACAGCCTACGAGCAGTACTTC.

In its sample, this clonotype was seen many times. A read error may explain this, as a much larger clone is one base away. V and J are TRBV6-6 and TRBJ2-3; 9 positions match TRBD2. This CDR3 is 15 amino acids long. V lost 4 bases and J lost 2; bases outside the gene matches: 4. Germline V gene sequence: CDR1 MNHNY, CDR2 SVGAGI (reference sequence). This chain's CDR3 is CASSSWTSDTDTQYF. The CDR3 bases are TGTGCCAGCAGTTCCTGGACTAGCGACACAGATACGCAGTATTTT.

This clonotype showed up just a few times. The chain uses TRBV20-1 and TRBJ2-3; 8 bases are shared with TRBD2. This CDR3 region has 15 residues. J lost 2 bases, V lost 2 bases, and 6 bases had no gene match. The germline V gene has CDR1 DFQATT and CDR2 SNEGSKA (reference sequence). The CDR3 reads CSARKLAEFTDTQYF. CDR3 in DNA: TGCAGTGCTAGAAAACTAGCGGAGTTCACAGATACGCAGTATTTT.

The rearrangement links TRBV9 to TRBJ2-3, with a tentative D call TRBD1 (6 bases). V lost 3 bases and J 3 bases, leaving 20 bases between the germline ends. The CDR3 is 17 amino acids. Germline V gene data show CDR1 as SGDLS and CDR2 as YYNGEE. Here the CDR3 DNA reads TGTGCCAGCAGCGCCTTAGGGGGTGCCTCAGGGACAGATACGCAGTATTTT. Translating it yields CASSALGGASGTDTQYF.

This rearrangement joins TRBV27 to TRBJ1-2; D is ambiguous. The CDR3 totals 14 residues. Germline-derived CDR1 and CDR2 are MNHEY and SMNVEV (reference sequence). V lost 6 bases and J lost 4, with 15 bases in between. CDR3 sequence: CASSPMGGVYGYTF. The CDR3 nucleotides read TGTGCCAGCAGCCCGATGGGCGGAGTCTATGGCTACACCTTC.

The rearrangement joins TRBV3-1 to TRBJ2-5; D perhaps matches TRBD1 (6 bases). CDR3 length: 15 amino acids. Per the germline V gene, CDR1 is LGHDT and CDR2 is YNNKEL (reference sequence). V was cut by 0 bases and J by 5 bases, with 13 bases left in between. DNA for the CDR3: TGTGCCAGCAGCCAAGATCCCCCAGGGGACGAGACCCAGTACTTC. The encoded protein is CASSQDPPGDETQYF.

This clonotype appeared a few times. The V call is TRBV20-1, the J call TRBJ2-7; D is possibly TRBD2 (6 bases). The CDR3 extends over 16 amino acids. Germline CDR1 and CDR2: DFQATT and SNEGSKA (reference sequence). Between the trimmed V and J ends, which lost 0 bases and 3 bases, there was a span of 18 bases. In DNA, the CDR3 is TGCAGTGCTAGAGAACTGGGGGTTGAGGGACTCTACGAGCAGTACTTC. It translates to CSARELGVEGLYEQYF.